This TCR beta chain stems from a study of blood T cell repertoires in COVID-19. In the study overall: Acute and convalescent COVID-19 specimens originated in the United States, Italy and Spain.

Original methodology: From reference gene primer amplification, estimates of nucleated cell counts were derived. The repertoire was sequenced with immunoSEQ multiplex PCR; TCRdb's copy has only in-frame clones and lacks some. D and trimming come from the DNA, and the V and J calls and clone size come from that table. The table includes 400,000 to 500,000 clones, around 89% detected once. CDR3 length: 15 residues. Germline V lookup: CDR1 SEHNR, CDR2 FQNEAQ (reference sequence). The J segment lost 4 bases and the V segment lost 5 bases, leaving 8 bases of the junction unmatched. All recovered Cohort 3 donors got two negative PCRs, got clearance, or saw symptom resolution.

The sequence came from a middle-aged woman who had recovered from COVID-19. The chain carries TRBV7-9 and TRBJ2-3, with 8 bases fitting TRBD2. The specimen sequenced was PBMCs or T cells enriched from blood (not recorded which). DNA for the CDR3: TGTGCCAGCAGCATCGGACTAGCAGAGGCAGATACGCAGTATTTT. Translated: CASSIGLAEADTQYF.